The entry that follows covers one T cell receptor beta chain sequence. Its target is unknown. Germline V gene data show CDR1 as MGHRA and CDR2 as YSYEKL. The CDR3 covers 13 residues. Trimming pared 4 bases from V and 3 bases from J, leaving 9 bases between. Both 60 Vbeta primers and 13 Jbeta primers went into the PCR. The assay was immunoSEQ multiplex PCR, and TCRdb's table has in-frame clones only and misses some. The repertoire holds around 150,000 clones, with more than 60% as singletons. This entry belongs to a study of cytomegalovirus exposure and HLA in healthy donors. The wider study: Samples from HLA-typed donors yielded about 80 million unique TCRs in an early data release. Study observations and caveats: Reports indicate that TCR beta sequences accurately predicted the HLA-A and HLA-B alleles of most subjects. A list of more than 150 TCR beta chains associated with cytomegalovirus was given. Across donors, most TCRs were seen rarely, yet some public ones were widespread.

Material for sequencing was PBMCs. This TCR was sampled from a woman aged 30 to 39 in good health and CMV-seronegative. The chain recombines TRBV4-1 with TRBJ1-1; no definite D call. The CDR3 loop is CASSRGLDTEAFF. The CDR3 DNA reads TGCGCCAGCAGCCGCGGGCTAGACACTGAAGCTTTCTTT.